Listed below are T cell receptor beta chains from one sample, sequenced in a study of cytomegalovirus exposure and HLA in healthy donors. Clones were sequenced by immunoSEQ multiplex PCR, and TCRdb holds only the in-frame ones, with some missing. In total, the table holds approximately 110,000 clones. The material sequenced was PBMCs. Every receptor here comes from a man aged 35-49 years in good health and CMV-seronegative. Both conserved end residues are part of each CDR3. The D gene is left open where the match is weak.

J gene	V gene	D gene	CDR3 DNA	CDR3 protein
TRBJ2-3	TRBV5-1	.	TGCGCCAGCAGCCCGGGTACTAGCACAGATACGCAGTATTTT	CASSPGTSTDTQYF
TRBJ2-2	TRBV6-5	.	TGTGCCAGCAGTTACTCGCGGGAGAACACCGGGGAGCTGTTTTTT	CASSYSRENTGELFF
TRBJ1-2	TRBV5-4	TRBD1	TGTGCCAGCAGCTCTCCTTTTCCAGGGGGCCCACACTATGGCTACACCTTC	CASSSPFPGGPHYGYTF
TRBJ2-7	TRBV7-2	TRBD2	TGTGCCAGCAGCTTCCCGGGACTAGGGCGGTACGAGCAGTACTTC	CASSFPGLGRYEQYF
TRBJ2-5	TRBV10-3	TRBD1	TGTGCCATCAGCCCGGGGACAGGGGTTTCGCTGTCCCAGTACTTC	CAISPGTGVSLSQYF
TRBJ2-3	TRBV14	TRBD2	TGTGCCAGCAGCCAAGTTCGAGCGGGATACAGCACAGATACGCAGTATTTT	CASSQVRAGYSTDTQYF
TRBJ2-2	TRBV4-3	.	TGCGCCAGCAGCCAAGACGACAGGAACACCGGGGAGCTGTTTTTT	CASSQDDRNTGELFF
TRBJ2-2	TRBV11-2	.	TGTGCCAGCAGCTTAACCTCAGGGAACACCGGGGAGCTGTTTTTT	CASSLTSGNTGELFF
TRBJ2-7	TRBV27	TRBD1	TGTGCCAGCAGTTTGCGACAGGGGGCTGTTGGGTACGAGCAGTACTTC	CASSLRQGAVGYEQYF
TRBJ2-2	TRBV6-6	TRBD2	TGTGCCAGTGGACTAGCGGGACCCACCGGGGAGCTGTTTTTT	CASGLAGPTGELFF
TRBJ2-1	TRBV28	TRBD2	TGTGCCATCACCCTAGCGGGTCACAATGAGCAGTTCTTC	CAITLAGHNEQFF
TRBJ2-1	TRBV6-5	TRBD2	TGTGCCAGCAGTACCCGACTAGCGGGAGATAATGAGCAGTTCTTC	CASSTRLAGDNEQFF
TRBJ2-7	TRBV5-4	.	TGTGCCAGCAGCCTCCGTGGGGCGGGAACCTACGAGCAGTACTTC	CASSLRGAGTYEQYF
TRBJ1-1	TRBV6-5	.	TGTGCCAGCAGTGAAACAGGGCGGGCAGCTTTCTTT	CASSETGRAAFF
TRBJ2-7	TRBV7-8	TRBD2	TGTGCCAGCAGCCTGGGGGGGGGAGAGCAGTACTTC	CASSLGGGEQYF
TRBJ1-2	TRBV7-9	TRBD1	TGTGCCAGCAGCCGTGACAGGGTCCGAGGCTACACCTTC	CASSRDRVRGYTF
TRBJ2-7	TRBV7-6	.	TGTGCCAGCAGCTTAATCACCCCCCAACTAGCACCTTCCTACGAGCAGTACTTC	CASSLITPQLAPSYEQYF
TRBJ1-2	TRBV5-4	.	TGTGCCAGCAGCTTGTCCGGCTATGGCTACACCTTC	CASSLSGYGYTF
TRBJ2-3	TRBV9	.	TGTGCCAGCAGCACCCGGGTTGAGGATACGCAGTATTTT	CASSTRVEDTQYF
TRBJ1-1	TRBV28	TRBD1	TGTGCCAGCAGTACAGGGGGACAGGGGGCGTTTGAAACTGAAGCTTTCTTT	CASSTGGQGAFETEAFF
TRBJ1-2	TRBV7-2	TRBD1	TGTGCCAGCAGCTTAGGCCGGACAGGCAATGGCTACACCTTC	CASSLGRTGNGYTF
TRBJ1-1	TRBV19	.	TGTGCCAGTGTCTTGTACAGCGGCCATGAGGAAGCTTTCTTT	CASVLYSGHEEAFF
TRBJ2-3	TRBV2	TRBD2	TGTGCCAGCAGTGGGTTAAGACTAGCGGTAGGGGATACGCAGTATTTT	CASSGLRLAVGDTQYF
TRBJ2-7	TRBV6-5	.	TGTGCCAGCAGTTACTCTGGCCAACCCGACTACGAGCAGTACTTC	CASSYSGQPDYEQYF
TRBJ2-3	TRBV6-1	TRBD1	TGTGCCAGCATGATGGACAGGGGGCCCGATACGCAGTATTTT	CASMMDRGPDTQYF
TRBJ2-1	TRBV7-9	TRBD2	TGTGCCAGCAGCTTAACCTTAGCGGGAGGGGATGAGCAGTTCTTC	CASSLTLAGGDEQFF
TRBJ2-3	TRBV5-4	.	TGTGCCAGCAGCTGGGCGGGGCCAACGGCAGATACGCAGTATTTT	CASSWAGPTADTQYF
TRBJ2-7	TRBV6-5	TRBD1	TGTGCCAGCAGACGCCAGGGACAGGGATACTACGAGCAGTACTTC	CASRRQGQGYYEQYF